Presented here are 5 T cell receptor beta chains from one specimen sequenced in a study of regulatory T cells in long-lasting Graves disease. Both iRepertoire HTBI primers and Arm-PCR of CDR3 regions were used to build the TCR beta libraries. Each CDR3 protein gets one entry after TCRdb re-called the multiplex PCR reads with MiXCR. Among hundreds of thousands of distinct CDR3 sequences, about 15% were seen once, and the ten largest hold approximately 25%. The time point was: newly diagnosed GD, antithyroid drugs for less than 3 months. PBMC RNA served as the TCR library source. This sample also belongs to another study, concerning T cells in Graves' hyperthyroidism and ophthalmopathy.

The sequencing used peripheral blood mononuclear cells (PBMCs), collected at new diagnosis, from a patient treated with antithyroid drugs. The receptors were gathered from a woman in her forties or fifties with Graves disease.

A word on this clonotype: Its ends do not fully match the called genes, so a read error is possible. The chain has TRBV7-9 and TRBJ1-2; 8 positions agree with TRBD1. Per the germline V gene, CDR1 is SEHNR and CDR2 is FQNEAQ (reference sequence). The CDR3 has 13 residues. CDR3: CASSSTGGYGCTF. Written as DNA, the CDR3 is TGTGCCAGCAGTTCTACAGGGGGTTATGGCTGCACCTTC.

This clonotype has more than one count but fewer than ten. The chain carries TRBV6-1 and TRBJ1-2; TRBD1 aligns across 11 bases. With V trimmed by 5 bases and J by 6 bases, 2 bases remained unmatched. CDR1 is MNHNS and CDR2 is SASEGT in the germline V gene. The CDR3 spans 13 residues. CDR3 sequence: CASSMGQGDGYTF. CDR3 sequence (DNA): TGTGCCAGCAGTATGGGACAGGGGGATGGCTACACCTTC.

The CDR3 sequence: CASSPRGLTGGLYQPQHF. CDR3 coding DNA: TGTGCCAGCAGCCCCAGAGGGTTAACAGGGGGTCTTTATCAGCCCCAGCATTTT. This rearrangement joins TRBV7-2 to TRBJ1-5, with 8 positions matching TRBD1. The length of the CDR3 is 18 residues. The trim removed 5 bases at V and 5 bases at J, leaving 17 bases unmatched. Germline loops: CDR1 SGHTA, CDR2 FQGNSA.

This clonotype was counted ten times or more. The chain recombines TRBV2 with TRBJ1-4; D not certain. V gave up 2 bases and J gave up 8 bases, with 15 bases separating them. Germline CDR1 reads SNHLY; CDR2 reads FYNNEI. The CDR3 loop spans 15 amino acids. DNA of the CDR3: TGTGCCAGCAGTGAAAGGGCAGTTGTTAGGGAAAAACTGTTTTTT. It translates to CASSERAVVREKLFF. The full variable domain, rest sourced from reference TRBV2 and TRBJ1-4, is EPEVTQTPSHQVTQMGQEVILRCVPISNHLYFYWYRQILGQKVEFLVSFYNNEISEKSEIFDDQFSVERPDGSNFTLKIRSTKLEDSAMYFCASSERAVVREKLFFGSGTQLSVL.

In its sample, this clonotype was seen many times. The chain recombines TRBV28 with TRBJ1-2; D uncertain. Trimming stripped 5 bases from V and 4 bases from J, with 17 bases between. CDR1 MDHEN and CDR2 SYDVKM come from the germline V gene. The CDR3 covers 15 residues. The CDR3 DNA is TGTGCCAGCAGTCCACCACGATCACCCATCTATGGCTACACCTTC. Translated: CASSPPRSPIYGYTF.